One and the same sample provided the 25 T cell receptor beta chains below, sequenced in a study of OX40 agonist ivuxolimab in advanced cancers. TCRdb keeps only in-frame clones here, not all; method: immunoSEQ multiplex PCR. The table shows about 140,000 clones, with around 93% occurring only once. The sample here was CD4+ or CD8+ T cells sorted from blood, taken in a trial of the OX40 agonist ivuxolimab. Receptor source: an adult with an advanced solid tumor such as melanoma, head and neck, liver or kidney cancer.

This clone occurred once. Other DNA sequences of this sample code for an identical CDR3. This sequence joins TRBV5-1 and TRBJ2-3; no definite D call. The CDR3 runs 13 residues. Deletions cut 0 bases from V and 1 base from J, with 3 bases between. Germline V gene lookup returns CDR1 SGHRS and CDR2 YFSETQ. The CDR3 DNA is TGCGCCAGCAGCTTGGACCGCACAGATACGCAGTATTTT. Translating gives CASSLDRTDTQYF.

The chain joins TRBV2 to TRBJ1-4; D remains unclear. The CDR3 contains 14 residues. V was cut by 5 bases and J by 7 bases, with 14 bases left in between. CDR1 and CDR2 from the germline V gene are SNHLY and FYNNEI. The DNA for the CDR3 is TGTGCCAGCAGTTCCCGGGAGCCTGGTGAAAAACTGTTTTTT. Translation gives CASSSREPGEKLFF.

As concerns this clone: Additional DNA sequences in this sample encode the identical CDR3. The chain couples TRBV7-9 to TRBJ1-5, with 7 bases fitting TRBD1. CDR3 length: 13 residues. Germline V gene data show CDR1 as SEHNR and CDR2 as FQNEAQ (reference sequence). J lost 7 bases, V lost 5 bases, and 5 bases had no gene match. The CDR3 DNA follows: TGTGCCAGCAGCAGACAGGGAGACCAGCCCCAGCATTTT. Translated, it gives CASSRQGDQPQHF.

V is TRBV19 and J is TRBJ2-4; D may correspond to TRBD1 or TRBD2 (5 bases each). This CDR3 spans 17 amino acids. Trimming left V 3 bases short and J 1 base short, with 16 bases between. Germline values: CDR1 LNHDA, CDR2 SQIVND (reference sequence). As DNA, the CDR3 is TGTGCCAGTAGTATCCGGGACCGAAGCTTTGCCAAAAACATTCAGTACTTC. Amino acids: CASSIRDRSFAKNIQYF.

CDR3 nucleotides: TGCGCCAGCAGCTTGGCCGGGGTAACAGGCACTGAAGCTTTCTTT. Its protein is CASSLAGVTGTEAFF. V is TRBV5-1 and J is TRBJ1-1, with D perhaps matching TRBD1 (5 bases). The V end lost 0 bases, the J end lost 4 bases, and 13 bases lay between the germline ends. The CDR3 totals 15 residues. Germline CDR1 and CDR2: SGHRS and YFSETQ.

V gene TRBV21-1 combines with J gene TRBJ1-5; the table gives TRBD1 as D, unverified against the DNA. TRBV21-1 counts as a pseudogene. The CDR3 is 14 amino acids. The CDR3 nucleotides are TGTGCCAGCAGTCCCACAAGGGGGAATCAGCCCCAGCATTTT. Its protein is CASSPTRGNQPQHF.

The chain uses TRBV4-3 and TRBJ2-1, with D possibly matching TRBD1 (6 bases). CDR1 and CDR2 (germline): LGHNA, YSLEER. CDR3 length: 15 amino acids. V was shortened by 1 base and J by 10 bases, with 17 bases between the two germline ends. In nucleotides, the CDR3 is TGCGCCAGCAGCCAAGGGTCCCACAGGGCAGGCGAGCAGTTCTTC. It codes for CASSQGSHRAGEQFF.

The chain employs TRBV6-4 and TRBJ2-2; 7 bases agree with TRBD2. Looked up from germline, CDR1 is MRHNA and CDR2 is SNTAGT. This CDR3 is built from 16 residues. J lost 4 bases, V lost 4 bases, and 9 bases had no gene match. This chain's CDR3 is CASSVEGGPGTGELFF. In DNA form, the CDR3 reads TGTGCCAGCAGTGTTGAGGGAGGGCCCGGCACCGGGGAGCTGTTTTTT.

The CDR3 sequence is CASSQGAVLYGYTF. In DNA, the CDR3 is TGCGCCAGCAGTCAAGGGGCAGTCCTCTATGGCTACACCTTC. The chain has TRBV23-1 and TRBJ1-2; possible D gene TRBD1, 5 bases. TRBV23-1 is flagged as an ORF with uncertain function. V shed 2 bases and J shed 4 bases, with 11 bases lying between them. The CDR3 is made up of 14 amino acids.

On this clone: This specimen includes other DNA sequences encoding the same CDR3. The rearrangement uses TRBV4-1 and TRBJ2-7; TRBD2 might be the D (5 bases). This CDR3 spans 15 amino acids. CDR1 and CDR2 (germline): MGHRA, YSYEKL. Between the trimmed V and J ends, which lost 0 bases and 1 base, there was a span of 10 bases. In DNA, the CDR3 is TGCGCCAGCAGCCAAGATTCGGGGTTTTCCTACGAGCAGTACTTC. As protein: CASSQDSGFSYEQYF.

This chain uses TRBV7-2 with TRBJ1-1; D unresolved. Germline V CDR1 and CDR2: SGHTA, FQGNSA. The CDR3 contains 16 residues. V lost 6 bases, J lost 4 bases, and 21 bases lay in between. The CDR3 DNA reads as TGTGCCAGCAGGGCGAAGAGCACCCTTTTAATCACTGAAGCTTTCTTT. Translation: CASRAKSTLLITEAFF.

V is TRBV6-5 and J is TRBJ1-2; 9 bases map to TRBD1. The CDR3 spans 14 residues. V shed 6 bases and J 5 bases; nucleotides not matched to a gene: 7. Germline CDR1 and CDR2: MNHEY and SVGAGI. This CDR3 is CASSHTGTGYGYTF. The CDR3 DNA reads TGTGCCAGCAGCCATACCGGGACAGGGTATGGCTACACCTTC.

CDR3 in DNA: TGTGCCAGCAGCTTAGTTTTACAGGGGGCGGGCGAGCAGTACTTC. Protein sequence: CASSLVLQGAGEQYF. The V call is TRBV11-2, the J call TRBJ2-5, with 9 bases lining up with TRBD1. With the DNA end fitting TRBJ2-7 better, the J assignment may be wrong. This CDR3 has 15 residues. Germline V gene sequence: CDR1 SGHAT, CDR2 FQNNGV.

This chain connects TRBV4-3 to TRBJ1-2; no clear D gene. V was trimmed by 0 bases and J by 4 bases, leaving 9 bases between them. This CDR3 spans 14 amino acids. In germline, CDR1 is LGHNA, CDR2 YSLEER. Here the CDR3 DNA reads TGCGCCAGCAGCCAAGATTCTGTTCTCTATGGCTACACCTTC. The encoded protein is CASSQDSVLYGYTF.

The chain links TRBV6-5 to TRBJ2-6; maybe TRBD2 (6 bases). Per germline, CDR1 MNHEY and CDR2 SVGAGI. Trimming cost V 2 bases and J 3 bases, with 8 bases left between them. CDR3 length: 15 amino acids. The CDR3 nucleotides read TGTGCCAGCAGTTACGGAGGGGATGGGGCCAACGTCCTGACTTTC. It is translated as CASSYGGDGANVLTF.

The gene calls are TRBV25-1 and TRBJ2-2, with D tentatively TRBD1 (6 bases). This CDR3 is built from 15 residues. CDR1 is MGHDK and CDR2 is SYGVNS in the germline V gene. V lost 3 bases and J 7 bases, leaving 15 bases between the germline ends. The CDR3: CASSDRSGVSGELFF. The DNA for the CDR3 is TGTGCCAGCAGTGATCGGTCAGGGGTGAGCGGGGAGCTGTTTTTT.

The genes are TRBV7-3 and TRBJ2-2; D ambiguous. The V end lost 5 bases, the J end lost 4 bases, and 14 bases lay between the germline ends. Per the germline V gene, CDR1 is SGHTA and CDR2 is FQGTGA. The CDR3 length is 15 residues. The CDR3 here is CASSPRPTFTGELFF. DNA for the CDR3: TGTGCCAGCAGCCCCCGCCCGACTTTCACCGGGGAGCTGTTTTTT.

The CDR3 nucleotides are TGCGCCAGCAGCCAAGCTGACAGACAAGAGACCCAGTACTTC. This translates into CASSQADRQETQYF. The rearrangement links TRBV4-1 to TRBJ2-5; D might be TRBD1 (5 bases). This CDR3 comprises 14 residues. The germline CDR1 and CDR2 sequences are MGHRA and YSYEKL. Trimming removed 1 base at V and 2 bases at J, with 8 bases between.

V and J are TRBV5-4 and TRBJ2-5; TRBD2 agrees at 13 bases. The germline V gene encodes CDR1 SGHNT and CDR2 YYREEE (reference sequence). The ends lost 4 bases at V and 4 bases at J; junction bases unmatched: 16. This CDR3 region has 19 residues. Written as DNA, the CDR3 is TGTGCCAGCAGCGGGGTCCCCGGGACTAGCGGGACTCCCGGAGAGACCCAGTACTTC. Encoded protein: CASSGVPGTSGTPGETQYF. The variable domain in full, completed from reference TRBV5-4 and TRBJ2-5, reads ETGVTQSPTHLIKTRGQQVTLRCSSQSGHNTVSWYQQALGQGPQFIFQYYREEENGRGNFPPRFSGLQFPNYSSELNVNALELDDSALYLCASSGVPGTSGTPGETQYFGPGTRLLVL.

The CDR3 DNA follows: TGTGCCAGCAGTTACGGCCGGGGCCTATCCTACGAGCAGTACTTC. Amino acid sequence: CASSYGRGLSYEQYF. The chain joins TRBV6-5 to TRBJ2-7; D is tentatively TRBD1 or TRBD2 (5 bases each). V was trimmed by 2 bases and J by 1 base, leaving 12 bases between them. The CDR3 covers 15 residues. CDR1 MNHEY and CDR2 SVGAGI come from the germline V gene.

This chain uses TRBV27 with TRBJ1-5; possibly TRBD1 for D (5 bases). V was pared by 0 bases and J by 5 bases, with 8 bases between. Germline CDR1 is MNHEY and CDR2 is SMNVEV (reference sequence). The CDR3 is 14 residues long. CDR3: CASSLSRGDQPQHF. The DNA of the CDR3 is TGTGCCAGCAGTTTATCAAGAGGGGATCAGCCCCAGCATTTT.

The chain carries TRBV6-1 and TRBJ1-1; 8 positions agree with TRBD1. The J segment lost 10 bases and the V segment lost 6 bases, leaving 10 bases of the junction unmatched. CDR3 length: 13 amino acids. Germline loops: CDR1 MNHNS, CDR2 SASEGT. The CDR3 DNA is TGTGCCAGCAGGCCAGGACAGGGCCTTGGAGCTTTCTTT. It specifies CASRPGQGLGAFF.

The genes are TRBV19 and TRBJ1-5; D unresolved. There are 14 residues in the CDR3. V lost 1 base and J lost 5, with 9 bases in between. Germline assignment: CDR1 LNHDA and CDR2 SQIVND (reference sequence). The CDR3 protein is CASSIVEGYQPQHF. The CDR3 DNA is TGTGCCAGTAGTATAGTAGAGGGATATCAGCCCCAGCATTTT. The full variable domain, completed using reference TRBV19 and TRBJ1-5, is DGGITQSPKYLFRKEGQNVTLSCEQNLNHDAMYWYRQDPGQGLRLIYYSQIVNDFQKGDIAEGYSVSREKKESFPLTVTSAQKNPTAFYLCASSIVEGYQPQHFGDGTRLSIL.

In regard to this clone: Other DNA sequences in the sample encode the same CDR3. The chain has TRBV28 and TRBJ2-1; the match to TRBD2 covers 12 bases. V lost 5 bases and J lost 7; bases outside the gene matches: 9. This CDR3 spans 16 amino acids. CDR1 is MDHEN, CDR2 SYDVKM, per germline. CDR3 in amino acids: CASSPSTSGSGNEQFF. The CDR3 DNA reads TGTGCCAGCAGTCCCTCGACTAGCGGGAGTGGGAATGAGCAGTTCTTC.

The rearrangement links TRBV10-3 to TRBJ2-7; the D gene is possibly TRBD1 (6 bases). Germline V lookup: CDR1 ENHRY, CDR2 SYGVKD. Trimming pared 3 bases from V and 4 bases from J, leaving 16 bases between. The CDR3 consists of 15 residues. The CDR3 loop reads CAISERTENPYEQYF. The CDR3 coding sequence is TGTGCCATCAGTGAAAGGACAGAGAACCCTTACGAGCAGTACTTC.